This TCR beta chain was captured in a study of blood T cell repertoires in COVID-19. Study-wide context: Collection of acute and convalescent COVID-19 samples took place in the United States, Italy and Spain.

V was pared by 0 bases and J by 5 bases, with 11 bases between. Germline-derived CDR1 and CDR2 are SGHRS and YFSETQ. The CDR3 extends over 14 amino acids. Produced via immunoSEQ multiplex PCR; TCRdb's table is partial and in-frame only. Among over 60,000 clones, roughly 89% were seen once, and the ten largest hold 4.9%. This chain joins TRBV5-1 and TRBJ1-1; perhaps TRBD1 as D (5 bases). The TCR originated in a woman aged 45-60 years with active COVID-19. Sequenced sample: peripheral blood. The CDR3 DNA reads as TGCGCCAGCAGCTTGGGTCCAGGGCGGACTGAAGCTTTCTTT. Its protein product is CASSLGPGRTEAFF.